This T cell receptor (beta chain) emerged from a study of PD-1 blockade in classical Hodgkin lymphoma (dated by TCRdb to the early 2020s). For the wider study: Nivolumab dosing was 3 mg/kg intravenously every 2 weeks, continuing until either disease progression or unacceptable toxicity. A peripheral blood immune signature of response to PD-1 blockade in classical Hodgkin lymphoma was defined using TCR beta sequencing and CyTOF. Summary of the overall study and its limitations: Patients starting nivolumab less than 1 year after ASCT had lower diversity and were excluded from later analyses to avoid confounding by immune reconstitution. Baseline TCR diversity was reported to be lower in newly diagnosed patients than in healthy donors and to be lower still in relapsed/refractory patients. The study was restricted to a single clinical trial cohort, and the causes of repertoire differences, possibly disease activity or prior therapy, were left undefined. CD4+ but not CD8+ TCR diversity rose significantly by C4D1 (p=0.0027 vs p=0.16), most apparent in complete responders (p=0.02). Trial patients with a complete response had baseline diversity similar to that of newly diagnosed patients, while partial responders and progressors had significantly lower diversity.

The sample's time point label is to be understood as: cycle 4 day 1 (C4D1), after about 6 weeks of nivolumab. All trial patients had relapsed after autologous stem cell transplantation, with cohorts A, B and C differing in prior brentuximab vedotin exposure. The trial cohort included around 56 patients with relapsed/refractory classical Hodgkin lymphoma, and each patient had a best overall response of complete response, partial response or progressive disease. In the multi-cohort phase II CheckMate 205 trial, trial patients received single-agent nivolumab. Best overall response was determined by an independent review committee according to the 2007 International Working Group response criteria. Trial PBMCs were collected just before the start of nivolumab (C1D1) and during therapy at cycle 2 day 1 and cycle 4 day 1. Peripheral blood was collected in 8 mL Vacutainer Cell Preparation Tubes, from which PBMCs were isolated by centrifugation and then cryopreserved.

Genomic DNA was isolated using the Qiagen DNeasy kit from unsorted PBMCs as well as from negatively selected CD4+ and CD8+ fractions. TCR beta CDR3 regions were amplified by immunoSEQ multiplex PCR using primers annealing to V and J segments. A synthetic immune receptor repertoire was used to minimize amplification bias, and any remaining bias was removed computationally after sequencing. The original pipeline was this. Custom Python scripts were used to quantify repertoire diversity as the Shannon entropy index. Unsorted, CD4+ and CD8+ repertoires were examined separately, except in combined analyses, for which CD4+ and CD8+ sequences were merged in silico. Clonal expansion was defined as at least a 2-fold frequency increase after treatment relative to C1D1, with a pseudocount of 0.5 for undetected baseline clones. Clones with 0 or 1 copy at C1D1 were classified as singleton clones, and clones with 2 or more copies were classified as non-singleton clones. Clones expanded in unsorted samples were annotated as CD4+, CD8+ or unknown by matching protein sequences in sorted samples from the same patient. Wilcoxon tests on paired samples were used to test changes in diversity from C1D1 to C4D1. TCRdb took over this immuneACCESS table, retaining in-frame rearrangements with V and J assigned. Such tables are incomplete; in checked studies, under half of the missing clones stem from an unresolved V gene, and the remainder is unexplained. V, J and clone size are those of that table, while D and trimming were read from the DNA. The table for this sample lists some 95,000 clones; approximately 90% of them were counted only once. The ten largest account for 2.5% to 3.5% of the sample.

Notes on this clone: Its antigen has not been determined. No per-base quality is available; no much larger clone lies one base away.

Reading from cysteine to phenylalanine, the CDR3 counts 15 amino acids. CDR3 DNA is the only sequence kept; it has 45 bases, read in frame from the first base. V is cut back by 4 bases and J by 1 base, with 2 bases in the junction unmatched. CDR1 and CDR2 are read off the germline V gene as SGHRS and YFSETQ. The rearranged chain carries TRBV5-1 and TRBJ2-1; the central 10 bases match TRBD1. Sequenced here: peripheral blood mononuclear cells (PBMCs), sampled before the fourth cycle of nivolumab. This TCR came from a human donor with classical Hodgkin lymphoma. CDR3 region: CASSQGQGSYNEQFF. The DNA sequence is given as TGCGCCAGCAGCCAGGGACAGGGGTCCTACAATGAGCAGTTCTTC.